The rows below give T cell receptor beta chains drawn from one sample of a study of T cell responses to AZD1222 COVID-19 vaccine. The method was immunoSEQ multiplex PCR; TCRdb's version includes in-frame clones alone and lacks a portion of them. The sample includes some 96,000 clones, roughly 90% of them seen just once. The source material was peripheral blood, sampled 28 days after the second AZD1222 dose. All receptors come from an adult who received the AZD1222 COVID-19 vaccine. The CDR3 runs from the conserved cysteine through the conserved F or W. A D gene is named only where the DNA matches it firmly. Size tells how often a clone was seen (once, few, many) or the class of an expanded clone, and some rows leave it out.

J | V | D | size | DNA | CDR3
TRBJ2-1 | TRBV5-1 | TRBD2 | . | TGCGCCAGCAGCTTGTATCCCCCATCACTAGCGGGATCGACGGAGCAGTTCTTC | CASSLYPPSLAGSTEQFF
TRBJ2-7 | TRBV5-4 | TRBD2 | . | TGTGCCAGCAGCCCTCCCGGGGGGAGGCTACAAGAGCAGTACTTC | CASSPPGGRLQEQYF
TRBJ2-1 | TRBV29-1 | . | . | TGCAGCGTTGAAGAAGGGACTGGGGTTTTTGAGCAGTTCTTC | CSVEEGTGVFEQFF
TRBJ2-3 | TRBV11-2 | . | once | TGTGCCAGCAGCTTCGGGACCAGAGATACGCAGTATTTT | CASSFGTRDTQYF
TRBJ1-5 | TRBV6-5 | . | once | TGTGCCAGCAGACATGAACAGGGGCCCCAGCATTTT | CASRHEQGPQHF
TRBJ1-1 | TRBV7-3 | . | . | TGTGCCAGCAGCCCCAGTTTGGGGGGTGAAGCTTTCTTT | CASSPSLGGEAFF
TRBJ1-5 | TRBV27 | . | . | TGTGCCAGCAGTTTATTTGTGGCAAGTCAGCCCCAGCATTTT | CASSLFVASQPQHF
TRBJ2-5 | TRBV3-1/TRBV3-2 | . | once | TGTGCCAGCAGCCCTGGTGGGGAGCGACGAAAGACCCAGTACTTC | CASSPGGERRKTQYF
TRBJ1-2 | TRBV4-2 | . | . | TGTGCCAGCAGCCAAGAGGACAGCGAGAGGGGCTACACCTTC | CASSQEDSERGYTF
TRBJ2-1 | TRBV20-1 | TRBD2 | once | TGCAGTGCTAGTCCTAGCGGCAATGAGCAGTTCTTC | CSASPSGNEQFF
TRBJ1-5 | TRBV2 | TRBD1 | once | TGTGCCAGCAGTATCCAGGGGGCAGCTCAGCCCCAGCATTTT | CASSIQGAAQPQHF
TRBJ1-6 | TRBV4-1 | . | . | TGCGCCAGCAGCCAACCTTACGGGGGCCGGAATTCACCCCTCCACTTT | CASSQPYGGRNSPLHF
TRBJ2-7 | TRBV9 | . | . | TGTGCCAGCAGCGTAGACGGTACCTACGAGCAGTACTTC | CASSVDGTYEQYF
TRBJ2-7 | TRBV6-5 | . | . | TGTGCCAGCAGTTTTGGTTCAGGGGCCAGCTCCTACGAGCAGTACTTC | CASSFGSGASSYEQYF
TRBJ2-5 | TRBV12-3/TRBV12-4 | . | once | TGTGCCAGCAGTTTCCGGGAGTTAGAGACCCAGTACTTC | CASSFRELETQYF
TRBJ2-1 | TRBV24-1 | TRBD1 | . | TGTGCCACCAGCCAGACAGGGCCCCTGGGGAATGAGCAGTTCTTC | CATSQTGPLGNEQFF
TRBJ2-7 | TRBV18 | TRBD2 | . | TGTGCCAGCTCACCTCGGGGGGGGAGCGGAACCTACGAGCAGTACTTC | CASSPRGGSGTYEQYF
TRBJ1-1 | TRBV27 | TRBD1 | . | TGTGCCAGCAGTCCGGGGACAGGGTGGGTCACTGAAGCTTTCTTT | CASSPGTGWVTEAFF
TRBJ2-5 | TRBV5-1 | TRBD1 | . | TGCGCCAGCAGCTTGGAGGGTCCGGGGACAGGGGGAAAAGAGACCCAGTACTTC | CASSLEGPGTGGKETQYF
TRBJ2-1 | TRBV5-1 | TRBD2 | . | TGCGCCAGCAGCTTGGGGCTAGCGGTTACAAATGAGCAGTTCTTC | CASSLGLAVTNEQFF
TRBJ2-2 | TRBV25-1 | . | . | TGTGCCAGCAGCTTAGCTTCTAGCGACACCGGGGAGCTGTTTTTT | CASSLASSDTGELFF
TRBJ1-6 | TRBV6-1 | . | few | TGTGCCAGCAGTGAAGTCACGGGGCCCCACTATAATTCACCCCTCCACTTT | CASSEVTGPHYNSPLHF
TRBJ2-7 | TRBV30 | . | . | TGTGCCTGGAGTGTCGTAGGGTTCACCTACGAGCAGTACTTC | CAWSVVGFTYEQYF
TRBJ2-1 | TRBV6-5 | . | once | TGTGCCAGCAGTTACTCTTCCCAGGGGATCAATGAGCAGTTCTTC | CASSYSSQGINEQFF
TRBJ1-2 | TRBV5-1 | TRBD1 | . | TGCGCCAGCAGCTTGATAGGGACAGGTTATGGCTACACCTTC | CASSLIGTGYGYTF
TRBJ2-1 | TRBV5-1 | . | . | TGCGCCAGCAGCTTGGAGGTGAGGGGTGAGCAGTTCTTC | CASSLEVRGEQFF
TRBJ1-2 | TRBV7-9 | . | . | TGTGCCAGCAGCTTAAACCAGGCCTACACCTTC | CASSLNQAYTF
TRBJ1-2 | TRBV7-6 | TRBD1 | . | TGTGCCAGCAGAGCACGGACAGGCTCTAACTATGGCTACACCTTC | CASRARTGSNYGYTF
TRBJ2-5 | TRBV5-1 | . | . | TGCGCCAGCAGCTACTTAACAGAGACCCAGTACTTC | CASSYLTETQYF
TRBJ2-7 | TRBV6-6 | . | . | TGTGCCAGCAGTAAACCGGGGGAAGGGGTTTACGAGCAGTACTTC | CASSKPGEGVYEQYF
TRBJ2-6 | TRBV28 | . | . | TGTGCCAGCAGTTCCTGGCACCAGGGGAACGACTCTGGGGCCAACGTCCTGACTTTC | CASSSWHQGNDSGANVLTF
TRBJ1-2 | TRBV4-1 | . | . | TGCGCCAGCAGCCAAGTTCCGGACAGCCCAATCTATGGCTACACCTTC | CASSQVPDSPIYGYTF
TRBJ2-3 | TRBV5-4 | TRBD2 | few | TGTGCCAGCGGCGATAGCGGGAGGGCCGAAGATACGCAGTATTTT | CASGDSGRAEDTQYF
TRBJ2-2 | TRBV27 | TRBD1 | . | TGTGCCAGTGGGACAGCCAGGTTGGGTGGGGAGCTGTTTTTT | CASGTARLGGELFF
TRBJ2-7 | TRBV6-1 | . | . | TGTGCCAGCAGTGACGGGGTTACCTACGAGCAGTACTTC | CASSDGVTYEQYF
TRBJ1-5 | TRBV6-5 | . | . | TGTGCCAGCAGTTCATCCCCCGATCAGCCCCAGCATTTT | CASSSSPDQPQHF
TRBJ2-3 | TRBV5-4 | . | . | TGTGCCAGCAGCTTGGAGGGAGCAGTCCCCCTAGATACGCAGTATTTT | CASSLEGAVPLDTQYF
TRBJ1-4 | TRBV5-5 | . | few | TGTGCCAGCAGCTTGACCGGGGCGACCCCAACTAATGAAAAACTGTTTTTT | CASSLTGATPTNEKLFF
TRBJ1-2 | TRBV3-1/TRBV3-2 | . | . | TGTGCCAGCAGCCAAGGTGTGGGAAACTATGGCTACACCTTC | CASSQGVGNYGYTF
TRBJ2-7 | TRBV9 | . | . | TGTGCCAGCAGCGTAGGACAGTCCTACGAGCAGTACTTC | CASSVGQSYEQYF
TRBJ1-1 | TRBV15 | TRBD1 | few | TGTGCCACCAGCCCCCGGACAGGGGTCGTTGAAGCTTTCTTT | CATSPRTGVVEAFF
TRBJ2-3 | TRBV19 | TRBD2 | . | TGTGCCAGTGCCGTCACCGGGACTAGCGGGAGTGATACGCAGTATTTT | CASAVTGTSGSDTQYF
TRBJ2-6 | TRBV5-1 | . | . | TGCGCCAGCAGCTTGTTGGGGGCGCAAACCGGGGCCAACGTCCTGACTTTC | CASSLLGAQTGANVLTF
TRBJ1-3 | TRBV19 | TRBD1 | . | TGTGCCAGTAGCACGGACAGGGCTGGAAACACCATATATTTT | CASSTDRAGNTIYF